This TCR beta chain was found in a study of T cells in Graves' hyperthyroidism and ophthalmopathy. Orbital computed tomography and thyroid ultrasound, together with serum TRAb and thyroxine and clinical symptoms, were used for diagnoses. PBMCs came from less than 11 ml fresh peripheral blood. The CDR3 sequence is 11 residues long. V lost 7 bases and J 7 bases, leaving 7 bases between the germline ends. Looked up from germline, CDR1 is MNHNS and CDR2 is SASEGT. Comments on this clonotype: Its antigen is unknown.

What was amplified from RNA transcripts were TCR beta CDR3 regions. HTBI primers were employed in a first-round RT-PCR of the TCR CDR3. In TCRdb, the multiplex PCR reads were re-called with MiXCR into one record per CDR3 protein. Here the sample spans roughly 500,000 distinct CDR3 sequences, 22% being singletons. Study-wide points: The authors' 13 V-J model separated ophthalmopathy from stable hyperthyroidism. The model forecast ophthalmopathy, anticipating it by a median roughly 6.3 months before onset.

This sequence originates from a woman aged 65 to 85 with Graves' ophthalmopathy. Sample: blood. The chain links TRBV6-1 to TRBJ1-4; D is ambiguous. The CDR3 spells CASTIREKLFF. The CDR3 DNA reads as TGTGCCAGCACCATTCGTGAAAAACTGTTTTTT.